These 21 T cell receptor beta chains share one sample of origin, sequenced in a study of regulatory T cells in long-lasting Graves disease. Time point specified: persistent/refractory GD, antithyroid drugs over 5 years with positive TRAb. RNA from PBMCs was the source of the TCR library. Construction of the TCR beta libraries employed iRepertoire HTBI primers in conjunction with Arm-PCR of CDR3 regions. TCRdb called the multiplex PCR reads again in MiXCR, with one record for every CDR3 protein. The table has about 290,000 distinct CDR3 sequences, roughly a fifth seen once. Specimen: peripheral blood mononuclear cells (PBMCs), collected when the disease was refractory, from a patient treated with antithyroid drugs. The source is a female donor with Graves disease.

This clonotype was detected ten times or more. The rearrangement links TRBV11-2 to TRBJ2-7, with 13 bases identical to TRBD2. Trimming took 3 bases from V and 6 from J; bases not matched to a gene: 5. CDR3 size: 15 residues. Germline-derived CDR1 and CDR2 are SGHAT and FQNNGV. In DNA, the CDR3 is TGTGCCAGCAGCTTGCCGGGACTAGCGGGACCCGAGCAGTACTTC. Encoded protein: CASSLPGLAGPEQYF. Complete variable domain (other parts from reference TRBV11-2 and TRBJ2-7): EAGVAQSPRYKIIEKRQSVAFWCNPISGHATLYWYQQILGQGPKLLIQFQNNGVVDDSQLPKDRFSAERLKGVDSTLKIQPAKLEDSAVYLCASSLPGLAGPEQYFGPGTRLTVT.

Ten or more counts support this clonotype. CDR3: CASSRQGGSNQPQHF. The CDR3 nucleotides read TGTGCCAGCAGTCGACAGGGAGGAAGCAATCAGCCCCAGCATTTT. The rearrangement uses TRBV6-1 and TRBJ1-5, with 7 bases that match TRBD1. Germline V gene sequence: CDR1 MNHNS, CDR2 SASEGT. With V trimmed by 5 bases and J by 1 base, 5 bases remained unmatched. This CDR3 has 15 residues.

This clonotype was recorded many times. The V call is TRBV28, the J call TRBJ2-7; TRBD1 or TRBD2 may be the D gene (5 bases each). Germline V CDR1 and CDR2: MDHEN, SYDVKM. CDR3 length: 13 residues. Trimming removed 6 bases at V and 5 bases at J, with 14 bases between. The CDR3 loop is CASSLTQGDEQYF. CDR3 DNA: TGTGCCAGCAGCTTAACCCAGGGAGACGAGCAGTACTTC.

This clonotype was observed once. V and J are TRBV7-2 and TRBJ1-2, with TRBD1 matching over 7 bases. The CDR3 extends over 14 amino acids. Germline V gene lookup returns CDR1 SGHTA and CDR2 FQGNSA. V dropped 1 base and J dropped 4; count of bases not matched to a gene: 3. The CDR3 here is CASSLGQGFYGYTF. The CDR3 coding sequence is TGTGCCAGCAGCTTAGGACAGGGTTTCTATGGCTACACCTTC.

This clonotype was counted only a few times. A much larger clone lies one base from this, so it may be a read error. V and J are TRBV6-2 or TRBV6-3 and TRBJ2-5, with 8 bases matching TRBD2. This CDR3 is built from 15 residues. Germline-derived CDR1 and CDR2 are MNHEY and SVGEGT. The CDR3 nucleotides are TGTGCCAGCAGTTTGGCAGCGGGAGTCCAAGAGACCCAGTGCTTC. Its protein is CASSLAAGVQETQCF.

Many counts were recorded for this clonotype. V gene TRBV5-6 combines with J gene TRBJ2-7; D is unresolved. CDR1 and CDR2 (germline): SGHDT, YYEEEE. This CDR3 has 11 residues. Deletions cut 2 bases from V and 7 bases from J, with 7 bases between. CDR3 sequence reads: CASSFRAEQYF. Here the CDR3 DNA reads TGTGCCAGCAGCTTCCGGGCAGAGCAGTACTTC.

V usage is TRBV28 and J usage is TRBJ2-6; D is undetermined. Germline lookup yields CDR1 MDHEN and CDR2 SYDVKM. V dropped 4 bases and J dropped 0 bases, with 10 bases sitting between them. The CDR3 is made up of 16 amino acids. The CDR3 reads CASSSSRSSGANVLTF. The CDR3, as DNA: TGTGCCAGCAGTTCCAGCCGGAGCTCTGGGGCCAACGTCCTGACTTTC.

This clonotype has more than one count but fewer than ten. J is TRBJ2-3 and V is TRBV2, with 11 bases lining up with TRBD2. Germline loops: CDR1 SNHLY, CDR2 FYNNEI. J lost 5 bases, V lost 7 bases, and 2 bases had no gene match. The CDR3 is made up of 13 amino acids. CDR3 sequence reads: CASIGLAGDTQYF. The CDR3 coding sequence is TGTGCCAGCATTGGACTAGCGGGAGATACGCAGTATTTT.

V is TRBV7-9 and J is TRBJ2-7, with TRBD2 matching 12 bases. CDR3 length equals 15 residues. Germline CDR1 reads SEHNR; CDR2 reads FQNEAQ (reference sequence). J lost 6 bases, V lost 3 bases, and 6 bases had no gene match. The CDR3 loop is CASSLGRLAGAEQYF. The CDR3 coding sequence is TGTGCCAGCAGCTTGGGACGACTAGCGGGAGCCGAGCAGTACTTC.

The sample holds a few counts of this clonotype. J is TRBJ2-2 and V is TRBV7-2, with 7 bases identical to TRBD1. The CDR3 is 17 amino acids. V was pared by 7 bases and J by 1 base, with 12 bases of the junction left unmatched. From germline, CDR1 is SGHTA and CDR2 FQGNSA. The CDR3 region is CASTITAGTVNTGELFF. CDR3 DNA sequence: TGTGCCAGCACCATTACGGCCGGGACAGTGAACACCGGGGAGCTGTTTTTT.

CDR3 region: CASSFASERTDTQYF. DNA for the CDR3: TGTGCCAGCAGTTTTGCTAGCGAACGCACAGATACGCAGTATTTT. This chain links TRBV27 with TRBJ2-3, with D possibly matching TRBD2 (6 bases). V lost 3 bases and J 1 base, leaving 11 bases between the germline ends. CDR1 and CDR2 from the germline V gene are MNHEY and SMNVEV (reference sequence). The CDR3 extends over 15 amino acids.

In this sample, this clonotype turned up many times. This rearrangement joins TRBV7-8 to TRBJ2-7, with TRBD1 matching 11 bases. Germline-derived CDR1 and CDR2 are SGHVS and FQNEAQ. The J segment lost 0 bases and the V segment lost 5 bases, leaving 12 bases of the junction unmatched. The CDR3 sequence is 18 residues long. CDR3 coding DNA: TGTGCCAGCAGCCCTCGGACAGGGGGCGACTCTTCCTCCTACGAGCAGTACTTC. It specifies CASSPRTGGDSSSYEQYF.

The sample holds many counts of this clonotype. This rearrangement joins TRBV6-1 to TRBJ2-2, with TRBD2 matching 8 bases. CDR3 size: 15 residues. Germline trimming cut 6 bases from V and 3 bases from J; bases unmatched to any gene: 6. The germline V gene encodes CDR1 MNHNS and CDR2 SASEGT. CDR3 nucleotides: TGTGCCAGCAGGGGGACTAGTCCGTACACCGGGGAGCTGTTTTTT. Residues: CASRGTSPYTGELFF.

This clonotype occurred a few times. The rearrangement uses TRBV29-1 and TRBJ1-2, with D tentatively TRBD1 (6 bases). The CDR3 runs 14 residues. Between the trimmed V and J ends, which lost 7 bases and 2 bases, there was a span of 17 bases. Germline V lookup: CDR1 SQVTM, CDR2 ANQGSEA. For the CDR3, the DNA is TGCAGCGCCCAGACAGGAGGAGCGAACTATGGCTACACCTTC. Its protein product is CSAQTGGANYGYTF.

This clonotype came up many times. V is TRBV5-1 and J is TRBJ2-2, with 7 nucleotides matching TRBD2. The junction had 6 bases not matched to a gene; V was cut back by 1 base and J by 0 bases. In germline, CDR1 is SGHRS, CDR2 YFSETQ. This CDR3 comprises 17 residues. The CDR3: CASSLSSGDSNTGELFF. The CDR3 DNA sequence: TGCGCCAGCAGCTTGTCGAGCGGGGACTCGAACACCGGGGAGCTGTTTTTT.

This clonotype was counted at least ten times. The chain employs TRBV28 and TRBJ1-4; TRBD1 matches 7 bases. The ends lost 7 bases at V and 4 bases at J; junction bases unmatched: 18. CDR3 length: 18 residues. CDR1 and CDR2 (germline): MDHEN, SYDVKM. CDR3 sequence (DNA): TGTGCCAGCACGCGAAAGACAGGGCGCTTCTTGGATAATGAAAAACTGTTTTTT. Translated, it gives CASTRKTGRFLDNEKLFF.

Note on this clonotype: A much larger clone sits a single nucleotide away, making a read error possible. The chain is built from TRBV11-3 and TRBJ1-5; D unresolved. There are 14 residues in the CDR3. Trimming left V 5 bases short and J 0 bases short, with 8 bases between. Germline CDR1 is SGHNT and CDR2 is YENEEA. The CDR3, as DNA: TGTGCCAGCAGCAGTATTTATAGCAATCAGCCCCAGCATTTT. It codes for CASSSIYSNQPQHF.

This clonotype has more than one count but fewer than ten. The V gene is TRBV15, the J gene TRBJ2-5; D is unclear. CDR1 LNHNV and CDR2 YYDKDF come from the germline V gene (reference sequence). The CDR3 runs to 15 residues. V dropped 2 bases and J dropped 5 bases, with 15 bases sitting between them. The DNA of the CDR3 is TGTGCCACCAGCAGAACGACTGGGATATTGGAGACCCAGTACTTC. The encoded protein is CATSRTTGILETQYF.

This clonotype was counted ten times or more. V gene TRBV30 combines with J gene TRBJ1-1; D ambiguous. The CDR3 is 13 amino acids. Germline CDR1 is GTSNPN and CDR2 is SVGIG (reference sequence). V was cut by 8 bases and J by 2 bases, with 15 bases left in between. CDR3 nucleotide sequence: TGTGCCGGAACCCAATCAGTTAACACTGAAGCTTTCTTT. Translation: CAGTQSVNTEAFF.

J is TRBJ2-2 and V is TRBV4-2; possibly TRBD1 for D (5 bases). V was shortened by 0 bases and J by 0 bases, with 11 bases between the two germline ends. Germline CDR1 and CDR2: LGHNA and YNFKEQ. CDR3 length equals 17 residues. The CDR3 sequence is CASSQDSQGANTGELFF. CDR3 bases: TGTGCCAGCAGCCAAGATTCTCAGGGCGCGAACACCGGGGAGCTGTTTTTT.

This clonotype has only a few counts. The CDR3 region is CASSLGLGAGQPQHF. As DNA, the CDR3 is TGTGCCAGCAGCTTAGGGTTGGGGGCCGGGCAGCCCCAGCATTTT. The rearrangement joins TRBV7-2 to TRBJ1-5; TRBD1 might be the D (6 bases). The germline V gene encodes CDR1 SGHTA and CDR2 FQGNSA. The CDR3 is made up of 15 amino acids. V lost 1 base to trimming and J lost 7 bases, with 14 bases between them.